The rows below give T cell receptor beta chains drawn from one sample of a study of long-term antiretroviral therapy in people with HIV. The protocol was immunoSEQ multiplex PCR, while the TCRdb copy is restricted to in-frame clones and leaves out a portion. The data contain 20,000 to 30,000 clones, about 88% of them singletons. Material: unsorted PBMCs, obtained 1.9 years after starting antiretroviral therapy. Source of these receptors: a woman younger than 45 with HIV. Each CDR3 is given with its conserved first and last residue. Each record gives: J gene, V gene, D gene, clone size, CDR3 DNA, CDR3 protein. The D gene is left open where the match is weak. Rows give clone size only sometimes, using once, few, many, or a class for an expanded clone.

J gene: TRBJ1-1; V gene: TRBV11-2; D gene: -; clone size: -; CDR3 DNA: TGTGCCAGCAGACCCAGGGGAAACACTGAAGCTTTCTTT; CDR3 protein: CASRPRGNTEAFF
J gene: TRBJ2-3; V gene: TRBV2; D gene: TRBD1; clone size: -; CDR3 DNA: TGTGCCAGCAGTGAAGGGACAGGGTTTGGTGGCACAGATACGCAGTATTTT; CDR3 protein: CASSEGTGFGGTDTQYF
J gene: TRBJ2-5; V gene: TRBV10-3; D gene: -; clone size: -; CDR3 DNA: TGTGCCATCAGTGGGCAGACTGGGGAGACCCAGTACTTC; CDR3 protein: CAISGQTGETQYF
J gene: TRBJ2-7; V gene: TRBV7-2; D gene: -; clone size: few; CDR3 DNA: TGTGCCAGCAGCTTAGCGGGGGGCAGCGCCTACGAGCAGTACTTC; CDR3 protein: CASSLAGGSAYEQYF
J gene: TRBJ1-1; V gene: TRBV7-2; D gene: TRBD1; clone size: few; CDR3 DNA: TGTGCCAGCAGCCGGGCCAGGGGGTGGACTGAAGCTTTCTTT; CDR3 protein: CASSRARGWTEAFF
J gene: TRBJ1-2; V gene: TRBV6-5; D gene: -; clone size: -; CDR3 DNA: TGTGCCAGCAGTTCTCCCCGATCCGCGGCCGGCTACACCTTC; CDR3 protein: CASSSPRSAAGYTF
J gene: TRBJ1-1; V gene: TRBV5-1; D gene: -; clone size: -; CDR3 DNA: TGCGCCAGCAGCACCAACACTGAAGCTTTCTTT; CDR3 protein: CASSTNTEAFF
J gene: TRBJ1-1; V gene: TRBV29-1; D gene: -; clone size: -; CDR3 DNA: TGCAGCGTTGCAGGGATTGACACTGAAGCTTTCTTT; CDR3 protein: CSVAGIDTEAFF
J gene: TRBJ1-5; V gene: TRBV5-1; D gene: -; clone size: once; CDR3 DNA: TGCGCCAGCAGCTTTGGGGGGGCGAGCCAGCCCCAGCATTTT; CDR3 protein: CASSFGGASQPQHF
J gene: TRBJ1-1; V gene: TRBV19; D gene: -; clone size: -; CDR3 DNA: TGTGCCAGTAGGTTTAACAGCAACACTGAAGCTTTCTTT; CDR3 protein: CASRFNSNTEAFF
J gene: TRBJ2-7; V gene: TRBV6-1; D gene: TRBD2; clone size: -; CDR3 DNA: TGTGCCAGCAGTGAAACCGCGGCGGGGGGGCCATACGAGCAGTACTTC; CDR3 protein: CASSETAAGGPYEQYF
J gene: TRBJ2-2; V gene: TRBV2; D gene: TRBD2; clone size: -; CDR3 DNA: TGTGCCAGCACTACTAGCGGATCCCCTAGGGAGGAGCTGTTTTTT; CDR3 protein: CASTTSGSPREELFF
J gene: TRBJ1-2; V gene: TRBV30; D gene: -; clone size: once; CDR3 DNA: TGTGCCTGGAGTGTACCAAACAGGGACTATGGCTACACCTTC; CDR3 protein: CAWSVPNRDYGYTF
J gene: TRBJ1-2; V gene: TRBV29-1; D gene: -; clone size: -; CDR3 DNA: TGCAGCGTTGAAGGGTTTAGGCAGAACTATGGCTACACCTTC; CDR3 protein: CSVEGFRQNYGYTF
J gene: TRBJ2-3; V gene: TRBV30; D gene: -; clone size: -; CDR3 DNA: TGTGCCTGGAGGAGCGGTCTCTGGGCAGATACGCAGTATTTT; CDR3 protein: CAWRSGLWADTQYF
J gene: TRBJ1-5; V gene: TRBV19; D gene: TRBD1; clone size: -; CDR3 DNA: TGTGCCAGTAGCGAGGAGGGGGCAGGCAATCAGCCCCAGCATTTT; CDR3 protein: CASSEEGAGNQPQHF
J gene: TRBJ2-5; V gene: TRBV7-3; D gene: -; clone size: -; CDR3 DNA: TGTGCCAGCAGCTTCGGCTCTTCAGAGACCCAGTACTTC; CDR3 protein: CASSFGSSETQYF
J gene: TRBJ1-5; V gene: TRBV27; D gene: TRBD1; clone size: -; CDR3 DNA: TGTGCCAGCAGTGGGACAGGGGGCTGGAATCAGCCCCAGCATTTT; CDR3 protein: CASSGTGGWNQPQHF
J gene: TRBJ2-1; V gene: TRBV7-2; D gene: TRBD1; clone size: -; CDR3 DNA: TGTGCCAGCAGCTCGGACAGGTCCTACAATGAGCAGTTCTTC; CDR3 protein: CASSSDRSYNEQFF
J gene: TRBJ2-5; V gene: TRBV11-3; D gene: -; clone size: -; CDR3 DNA: TGTGCCAGCTCCTCGGGAAGGGAGACCCAGTACTTC; CDR3 protein: CASSSGRETQYF
J gene: TRBJ1-4; V gene: TRBV15; D gene: -; clone size: -; CDR3 DNA: TGTGCCACCAGCAGAGGTTCCCAGGGAGAAAAACTGTTTTTT; CDR3 protein: CATSRGSQGEKLFF
J gene: TRBJ2-1; V gene: TRBV10-3; D gene: -; clone size: -; CDR3 DNA: TGTGCCATCAGTGGAGGGTACAATGAGCAGTTCTTC; CDR3 protein: CAISGGYNEQFF
J gene: TRBJ2-5; V gene: TRBV11-2; D gene: -; clone size: -; CDR3 DNA: TGTGCCAGCAGCCGCTCCGGGGAGACCCAGTACTTC; CDR3 protein: CASSRSGETQYF
J gene: TRBJ1-1; V gene: TRBV19; D gene: TRBD1; clone size: once; CDR3 DNA: TGTGCCAGTAGGGACAGGGGGCCCACTGAAGCTTTCTTT; CDR3 protein: CASRDRGPTEAFF
J gene: TRBJ1-4; V gene: TRBV6-5; D gene: -; clone size: -; CDR3 DNA: TGTGCCAGCAGTTACGGGTCGAATGAAAAACTGTTTTTT; CDR3 protein: CASSYGSNEKLFF
J gene: TRBJ2-2; V gene: TRBV5-6; D gene: TRBD2; clone size: once; CDR3 DNA: TGTGCCAGCGCGAATGGCATGCCGGGGGGGCGGAACACCGGGGAGCTGTTTTTT; CDR3 protein: CASANGMPGGRNTGELFF
J gene: TRBJ2-7; V gene: TRBV5-1; D gene: TRBD2; clone size: -; CDR3 DNA: TGCGCCAGCAGCTTGGGACTAGCGGTAGGTGCGGCGTACGAGCAGTACTTC; CDR3 protein: CASSLGLAVGAAYEQYF
J gene: TRBJ1-6; V gene: TRBV30; D gene: TRBD1; clone size: -; CDR3 DNA: TGTGCCTGGAGTTCAACCGGGACAGGGTCTGTCCAATCACCCCTCCACTTT; CDR3 protein: CAWSSTGTGSVQSPLHF
J gene: TRBJ2-5; V gene: TRBV2; D gene: TRBD1; clone size: few; CDR3 DNA: TGTGCCAGCAGTCAGGACAGGGGAGAGACCCAGTACTTC; CDR3 protein: CASSQDRGETQYF
J gene: TRBJ1-1; V gene: TRBV5-1; D gene: -; clone size: -; CDR3 DNA: TGCGCCAGCAGCTTGGCGGCAGCTACTGAAGCTTTCTTT; CDR3 protein: CASSLAAATEAFF
J gene: TRBJ2-1; V gene: TRBV30; D gene: -; clone size: -; CDR3 DNA: TGTGCCTGGAGCCGCGGAGGGGCCTACAATGAGCAGTTCTTC; CDR3 protein: CAWSRGGAYNEQFF
J gene: TRBJ2-1; V gene: TRBV9; D gene: -; clone size: -; CDR3 DNA: TGTGCCAGCAGCGTAGGTGGGGCTTTTGACAATGAGCAGTTCTTC; CDR3 protein: CASSVGGAFDNEQFF
J gene: TRBJ2-2; V gene: TRBV4-1; D gene: -; clone size: -; CDR3 DNA: TGCGCCAGCAGCCAACGCCGGGACCCGATATCGAACACCGGGGAGCTGTTTTTT; CDR3 protein: CASSQRRDPISNTGELFF
J gene: TRBJ1-1; V gene: TRBV7-3; D gene: -; clone size: -; CDR3 DNA: TGTGCCAGCAGCTTAACCAGGGATTACACTGAAGCTTTCTTT; CDR3 protein: CASSLTRDYTEAFF
J gene: TRBJ2-7; V gene: TRBV7-2; D gene: TRBD1; clone size: few; CDR3 DNA: TGTGCCAGCAGCTACGGGCCGACAGGGACCTACTACGAGCAGTACTTC; CDR3 protein: CASSYGPTGTYYEQYF
J gene: TRBJ2-5; V gene: TRBV6-1; D gene: -; clone size: -; CDR3 DNA: TGTGCCAGTACGGGAACCCTGAGAGAGACCCAGTACTTC; CDR3 protein: CASTGTLRETQYF
J gene: TRBJ1-2; V gene: TRBV29-1; D gene: -; clone size: -; CDR3 DNA: TGCAGCGTTGAAGGGGGGACGTTACGCGGCTACACCTTC; CDR3 protein: CSVEGGTLRGYTF